The 8 T cell receptor beta chains reported below all come from one sample, sequenced in a study of cytomegalovirus exposure and HLA in healthy donors (dated by TCRdb to 2016 to 2017). The library was produced with the immunoSEQ multiplex PCR assay. TCRdb retrieved this table from immuneACCESS and kept in-frame rearrangements only. Not all clones are present; in checked studies, unresolved V genes account for under half, and no reason is known for the remainder. The sample contains 250,000 to 350,000 clones, roughly 90% of them found a single time. The leading ten clones occupy over 0.8% of the sample. Sequencing was carried out using PBMCs. All receptors come from a woman aged 18-30 years in good health and CMV-seronegative.

The V call is TRBV5-1, the J call TRBJ2-1; TRBD2 is a possible D gene (6 bases). The CDR3 sequence is 17 residues long. In germline, CDR1 is SGHRS, CDR2 YFSETQ. Trimming cost V 5 bases and J 0 bases, with 18 bases left between them. CDR3: CASSLPGDLPSYNEQFF. In nucleotides, the CDR3 is TGCGCCAGCAGTCTCCCTGGGGACTTACCCTCCTACAATGAGCAGTTCTTC.

The chain's CDR3 is CASSLSGQGTYEQYF. Written as DNA, the CDR3 is TGTGCCAGCAGCTTGTCGGGACAGGGAACCTACGAGCAGTACTTC. The chain employs TRBV5-4 and TRBJ2-7, with 9 bases fitting TRBD1. The V gene's germline CDR1 is SGHNT and CDR2 YYREEE (reference sequence). The CDR3 runs 15 residues. V was clipped by 1 base and J by 2 bases; unmatched bases: 4.

The V gene is TRBV27, the J gene TRBJ2-5, with TRBD1 as a possible D gene (6 bases). Germline loops: CDR1 MNHEY, CDR2 SMNVEV (reference sequence). The CDR3 loop spans 16 amino acids. V lost 2 bases to trimming and J lost 5 bases, with 18 bases between them. The CDR3 loop is CASSLGGQTLRETQYF. CDR3 coding DNA: TGTGCCAGCAGTTTAGGTGGACAGACCCTCCGGGAGACCCAGTACTTC.

V is TRBV27 and J is TRBJ2-7; perhaps TRBD1 as D (5 bases). Germline V CDR1 and CDR2: MNHEY, SMNVEV (reference sequence). This CDR3 spans 15 amino acids. V lost 8 bases, J lost 7 bases, and 24 bases lay in between. CDR3 in DNA: TGTGCCAGCTACCCCGCCGGGCAGGGATTTGGTGAGCAGTACTTC. Translated: CASYPAGQGFGEQYF.

A single count supports this clone. This chain connects TRBV9 to TRBJ1-3, with D possibly TRBD1 on 5 matching bases. The CDR3 is made up of 16 amino acids. Per the germline V gene, CDR1 is SGDLS and CDR2 is YYNGEE. Deletions cut 0 bases from V and 4 bases from J, with 14 bases between. CDR3 residues: CASSVAPGLLGNTIYF. In DNA, the CDR3 is TGTGCCAGCAGCGTAGCTCCAGGGTTACTCGGAAACACCATATATTTT.

The V and J genes are TRBV5-1 and TRBJ1-1; possibly TRBD1 for D (5 bases). Trimming took 0 bases from V and 4 from J, leaving 10 bases between them. The CDR3 spans 14 residues. Per the germline V gene, CDR1 is SGHRS and CDR2 is YFSETQ. DNA of the CDR3: TGCGCCAGCAGCTTGGGCGACAGAATCACTGAAGCTTTCTTT. This codes for CASSLGDRITEAFF.

This clone was counted only a few times. V usage is TRBV2 and J usage is TRBJ2-7, with TRBD1 matching over 9 bases. V shed 6 bases, J shed 8 bases, and the junction held 11 bases outside the gene matches. Germline CDR1 reads SNHLY; CDR2 reads FYNNEI. The CDR3 loop spans 14 amino acids. The CDR3 is CASSDRDRVWKQYF. CDR3 coding DNA: TGTGCCAGCAGCGACCGGGACAGGGTATGGAAGCAGTACTTC. Based on the CDR3 plus reference TRBV2 and TRBJ2-7, the full variable domain is EPEVTQTPSHQVTQMGQEVILRCVPISNHLYFYWYRQILGQKVEFLVSFYNNEISEKSEIFDDQFSVERPDGSNFTLKIRSTKLEDSAMYFCASSDRDRVWKQYFGPGTRLTVT.

This chain links TRBV5-4 with TRBJ2-2; D is unclear. The CDR3 covers 13 residues. Germline CDR1 is SGHNT and CDR2 is YYREEE (reference sequence). The V gene lost 0 bases and the J gene lost 5 bases, with 5 bases spanning the gap. CDR3 amino acids: CASSLGTTGELFF. The DNA for the CDR3 is TGTGCCAGCAGCTTGGGCACAACCGGGGAGCTGTTTTTT.